One sample yielded the 11 T cell receptor beta chains listed below, sequenced in a study of blood T cell repertoires in COVID-19. Some clones are missing from TCRdb's copy, which holds only in-frame ones; the method was immunoSEQ multiplex PCR. This table has over 110,000 clones, 65% to 80% appearing once. The sample comprised peripheral blood. All receptors come from a woman aged 55-70 years with acute or convalescent COVID-19.

The gene calls are TRBV2 and TRBJ2-1; TRBD2 might be the D (5 bases). Germline CDR1 reads SNHLY; CDR2 reads FYNNEI. V gave up 2 bases and J gave up 1 base, with 21 bases separating them. CDR3 size: 19 residues. This chain's CDR3 is CASSETGWGRVGSYNEQFF. The CDR3 DNA reads as TGTGCCAGCAGTGAAACGGGGTGGGGTAGAGTGGGGTCCTACAATGAGCAGTTCTTC.

The chain carries TRBV29-1 and TRBJ2-3; D might be TRBD2 (5 bases). CDR3 length: 13 amino acids. Germline V gene lookup returns CDR1 SQVTM and CDR2 ANQGSEA. Trimming left V 7 bases short and J 6 bases short, with 17 bases between. CDR3 region: CSAEVGSTDTQYF. CDR3 DNA sequence: TGCAGCGCCGAGGTGGGGAGTACCGATACGCAGTATTTT.

This chain uses TRBV6-2 or TRBV6-3 with TRBJ2-3; 12 nucleotides match TRBD2. The CDR3 consists of 20 residues. The ends lost 4 bases at V and 5 bases at J; junction bases unmatched: 19. CDR1 and CDR2 from the germline V gene are MNHEY and SVGEGT. CDR3 in amino acids: CASSFAPSGRDSFTQDTQYF. The CDR3 coding sequence is TGTGCCAGCAGTTTCGCTCCTAGCGGGAGGGACAGCTTCACACAAGATACGCAGTATTTT.

V is TRBV30 and J is TRBJ2-1, with TRBD2 matching 8 bases. The CDR3 totals 15 residues. CDR1 GTSNPN and CDR2 SVGIG come from the germline V gene (reference sequence). The V gene end was trimmed by 4 bases and the J gene end by 2 bases; junction bases not matched to a gene: 7. In nucleotides, the CDR3 is TGTGCCTGGATAACCCCTAGCGGGCCCTACAATGAGCAGTTCTTC. This sequence encodes CAWITPSGPYNEQFF.

The gene calls are TRBV18 and TRBJ1-2; no reliable D call. The V end lost 3 bases, the J end lost 5 bases, and 10 bases lay between the germline ends. The CDR3 contains 13 residues. Germline V gene sequence: CDR1 KGHSH, CDR2 LQKENI. DNA for the CDR3: TGTGCCAGCTCACCCTCTAGCCAGTATGGCTACACCTTC. Encoded protein: CASSPSSQYGYTF.

V gene TRBV5-6 combines with J gene TRBJ1-5; a weak D match, TRBD1 (6 bases). Trimming removed 5 bases at V and 6 bases at J, with 18 bases between. Germline V lookup: CDR1 SGHDT, CDR2 YYEEEE. This CDR3 region has 15 residues. The CDR3 DNA sequence: TGTGCCAGCAGTATCGGGAGCGGGGGCGCTCAGCCCCAGCATTTT. It translates to CASSIGSGGAQPQHF.

The chain has TRBV30 and TRBJ1-4, with D tentatively TRBD1 (5 bases). Germline CDR1 and CDR2: GTSNPN and SVGIG (reference sequence). Trimming took off 0 bases at V and 14 bases at J, with 10 bases between the two ends. This CDR3 comprises 11 residues. CDR3 nucleotide sequence: TGTGCCTGGAGTGTGCAGGGCCAGCTGTTTTTT. Its protein product is CAWSVQGQLFF.

This clone is medium-sized (0.01 to 0.1%) within its sample. In the same sample, other DNA sequences code for this CDR3. The CDR3 DNA reads TGTGCCAGCAGCCAGAGGGGGAGAACGGATACGCAGTATTTT. Protein: CASSQRGRTDTQYF. The chain couples TRBV4-2 to TRBJ2-3; TRBD1 might be the D (6 bases). The germline CDR1 and CDR2 sequences are LGHNA and YNFKEQ. The CDR3 has 14 residues. The ends were cut back, 3 bases at V and 6 bases at J, with 13 bases in the middle.

V and J are TRBV5-1 and TRBJ2-1; 11 nucleotides align to TRBD2. The ends lost 2 bases at V and 8 bases at J; junction bases unmatched: 18. Germline values: CDR1 SGHRS, CDR2 YFSETQ. This CDR3 is built from 19 residues. CDR3 nucleotide sequence: TGCGCCAGCAGCTTCCCGGGTCTAGCGGGAGGAGGGGGTAGGGATGAGCAGTTCTTC. It specifies CASSFPGLAGGGGRDEQFF.

The J gene is TRBJ2-7, the V gene TRBV5-1, with TRBD2 matching 10 bases. The trim removed 4 bases at V and 2 bases at J, leaving 6 bases unmatched. The CDR3 is 15 residues long. Per germline, CDR1 SGHRS and CDR2 YFSETQ. Here the CDR3 DNA reads TGCGCCAGCAGCCCCACTAGCGGGGCCACCTACGAGCAGTACTTC. Amino acids: CASSPTSGATYEQYF.

This clone was seen ten or more times. V is TRBV7-3 and J is TRBJ2-3; 7 bases line up with TRBD1. This CDR3 is built from 15 residues. The ends lost 5 bases at V and 1 base at J; junction bases unmatched: 6. Germline V gene data show CDR1 as SGHTA and CDR2 as FQGTGA. The CDR3 region is CASSPTGFGTDTQYF. The CDR3 DNA sequence: TGTGCCAGCAGCCCGACAGGGTTCGGCACAGATACGCAGTATTTT.